The 29 T cell receptor beta chains below were found in one sample sequenced in a study of shared clonotypes between healthy human individuals (dated by TCRdb to about 2020). Preparation of the library involved the immunoSEQ multiplex PCR assay. Held by TCRdb, this immuneACCESS table contains in-frame sequences only and omits some clones. Under half of the omission traces to an unresolved V gene where checked; the cause of the rest is unknown. The sample table records about 1,500,000 clones; more than 95% of these occur just once. The ten largest clonotypes hold over 1% of the sample. Sequenced input: naive CD4+ T cells sorted from blood. The sample's cell subset or site, from its label and the paper: CD45RA+ positively selected. These receptors all stem from a man aged 25-40 years in good health.

J is TRBJ1-4 and V is TRBV28; D may be TRBD1 (5 bases). Trimming pared 4 bases from V and 0 bases from J, leaving 12 bases between. Germline CDR1 and CDR2: MDHEN and SYDVKM. This CDR3 comprises 16 residues. CDR3 residues: CASSSPGKTTNEKLFF. In DNA, the CDR3 is TGTGCCAGCAGTTCACCAGGGAAAACAACTAATGAAAAACTGTTTTTT.

CDR3 protein: CASTPAGGVSYEQYF. The CDR3 DNA sequence: TGTGCCAGCACCCCAGCGGGAGGGGTCTCCTACGAGCAGTACTTC. The V and J genes are TRBV6-6 and TRBJ2-7, with TRBD2 identical over 10 bases. The junction had 6 bases not matched to a gene; V was cut back by 7 bases and J by 0 bases. Germline V gene lookup returns CDR1 MNHNY and CDR2 SVGAGI (reference sequence). The CDR3 has 15 residues.

The CDR3 reads CASSASGLETQYF. The CDR3 nucleotides read TGCGCCAGCAGTGCTAGCGGGCTGGAGACCCAGTACTTC. V and J are TRBV4-3 and TRBJ2-5; 8 positions match TRBD2. The germline V gene has CDR1 LGHNA and CDR2 YSLEER. The CDR3 is 13 residues long. V dropped 6 bases and J dropped 5; count of bases not matched to a gene: 5.

This chain links TRBV30 with TRBJ2-1; D gene ambiguous. From germline, CDR1 is GTSNPN and CDR2 SVGIG (reference sequence). The V gene lost 2 bases and the J gene lost 12 bases, with 11 bases spanning the gap. The CDR3 length is 11 residues. The chain's CDR3 is CAWSHHHGQFF. The CDR3 DNA follows: TGTGCCTGGAGTCACCATCACGGGCAGTTCTTC.

As regards this clone: Other DNA sequences in this specimen translate into the identical CDR3. This chain connects TRBV7-9 to TRBJ1-2; no definite D call. This CDR3 region has 14 residues. CDR1 and CDR2 from the germline V gene are SEHNR and FQNEAQ (reference sequence). V lost 2 bases and J lost 0, with 7 bases in between. The CDR3 nucleotides read TGTGCCAGCAGCTTATCTGCAGCTAACTATGGCTACACCTTC. It yields the protein CASSLSAANYGYTF.

As concerns this clone: The same CDR3 also results from other DNA sequences found in this sample. This chain joins TRBV19 and TRBJ2-1, with 7 bases lining up with TRBD2. Germline V gene lookup returns CDR1 LNHDA and CDR2 SQIVND (reference sequence). V gave up 3 bases and J gave up 8 bases; unmatched junction bases: 4. The CDR3 has 13 amino acids. For the CDR3, the DNA is TGTGCCAGTAGTATCGGCGGGAGATATGAGCAGTTCTTC. Amino acid sequence: CASSIGGRYEQFF.

The rearrangement uses TRBV2 and TRBJ2-1, with TRBD1 matching over 10 bases. The junction had 1 base not matched to a gene; V was cut back by 1 base and J by 10 bases. The CDR3 loop spans 13 amino acids. Germline V gives CDR1 SNHLY, CDR2 FYNNEI. The CDR3 region has the DNA TGTGCCAGCAGTGAAGGGGGACAGGGGGAGCAGTTCTTC. It translates to CASSEGGQGEQFF.

As for this clone: Other DNA sequences in the same sample also yield this CDR3. The chain employs TRBV11-2 and TRBJ2-3; the match to TRBD2 covers 12 bases. The V gene end was trimmed by 5 bases and the J gene end by 0 bases; junction bases not matched to a gene: 6. The germline V gene has CDR1 SGHAT and CDR2 FQNNGV. The length of the CDR3 is 17 residues. This CDR3 reads CASSPRTSGTSTDTQYF. CDR3 sequence (DNA): TGTGCCAGCAGCCCCCGGACTAGCGGGACTAGCACAGATACGCAGTATTTT.

The chain has TRBV2 and TRBJ2-3; 10 bases agree with TRBD2. Germline V CDR1 and CDR2: SNHLY, FYNNEI. V gave up 6 bases and J gave up 1 base; unmatched junction bases: 10. The length of the CDR3 is 17 residues. The CDR3 protein is CASSPLAGVIGTDTQYF. DNA of the CDR3: TGTGCCAGCAGCCCCCTAGCGGGAGTCATTGGCACAGATACGCAGTATTTT. Looking up the rest from reference TRBV2 and TRBJ2-3 gives the full variable domain: EPEVTQTPSHQVTQMGQEVILRCVPISNHLYFYWYRQILGQKVEFLVSFYNNEISEKSEIFDDQFSVERPDGSNFTLKIRSTKLEDSAMYFCASSPLAGVIGTDTQYFGPGTRLTVL.

The chain couples TRBV6-6 to TRBJ1-2; weak D call: TRBD1 (5 bases). The CDR3 is 16 residues long. Germline V gene lookup returns CDR1 MNHNY and CDR2 SVGAGI (reference sequence). V lost 7 bases, J lost 4 bases, and 22 bases lay in between. CDR3 region: CASTTTRGSPPYGYTF. The CDR3 DNA reads TGTGCCAGCACCACAACTCGGGGCAGCCCACCCTATGGCTACACCTTC.

This clone was recorded once. This chain connects TRBV11-2 to TRBJ2-3; D is tentatively TRBD1 or TRBD2 (6 bases each). The CDR3 runs 14 residues. The germline CDR1 and CDR2 sequences are SGHAT and FQNNGV. V was shortened by 9 bases and J by 2 bases, with 15 bases between the two germline ends. The CDR3 bases are TGTGCCAGTAGTAGGGGGGAAGTCACAGATACGCAGTATTTT. Protein sequence: CASSRGEVTDTQYF.

This chain uses TRBV5-1 with TRBJ2-2; D perhaps matches TRBD1 (6 bases). The germline CDR1 and CDR2 sequences are SGHRS and YFSETQ. The CDR3 is 14 residues long. The V end was cut by 4 bases, the J end by 5 bases, with 12 bases between. The CDR3 loop reads CASSVDSRTGELFF. The CDR3 nucleotides read TGCGCCAGCAGCGTGGACAGCAGAACCGGGGAGCTGTTTTTT.

A remark on this clone: This same CDR3 is encoded by further DNA sequences in the sample. The chain links TRBV5-1 to TRBJ2-2; 14 nucleotides line up with TRBD2. The germline gives CDR1 SGHRS, CDR2 YFSETQ. The CDR3 totals 18 residues. V trimming: 3 bases; J trimming: 0 bases; junction bases outside the gene matches: 4. The DNA of the CDR3 is TGCGCCAGCAGCTCTAGACTAGCGGGAGGGCCGAACACCGGGGAGCTGTTTTTT. It translates to CASSSRLAGGPNTGELFF.

This sequence joins TRBV18 and TRBJ1-2; D perhaps matches TRBD1 (5 bases). Germline lookup yields CDR1 KGHSH and CDR2 LQKENI. V gave up 0 bases and J gave up 7 bases, with 12 bases separating them. This CDR3 has 14 amino acids. The CDR3 region has the DNA TGTGCCAGCTCACCACCGGGCAGGGCTAGTGGCTACACCTTC. Protein: CASSPPGRASGYTF.

The genes are TRBV30 and TRBJ1-2; D gene ambiguous. The germline CDR1 and CDR2 sequences are GTSNPN and SVGIG (reference sequence). This CDR3 spans 15 amino acids. The V gene lost 0 bases and the J gene lost 4 bases, with 15 bases spanning the gap. In nucleotides, the CDR3 is TGTGCCTGGAGTGTGGTTGGGCAGGCGTCCTATGGCTACACCTTC. Translated, it gives CAWSVVGQASYGYTF. The whole variable domain, filled in from reference TRBV30 and TRBJ1-2, reads SQTIHQWPATLVQPVGSPLSLECTVEGTSNPNLYWYRQAAGRGLQLLFYSVGIGQISSEVPQNLSASRPQDRQFILSSKKLLLSDSGFYLCAWSVVGQASYGYTFGSGTRLTVV.

The V and J genes are TRBV7-8 and TRBJ2-1; D gene uncertain. The germline V gene has CDR1 SGHVS and CDR2 FQNEAQ. The CDR3 length is 16 residues. V was cut by 4 bases and J by 0 bases, with 13 bases left in between. CDR3 nucleotides: TGTGCCAGCAGCTCCCCCAGCCATTACTCCTACAATGAGCAGTTCTTC. Its translation is CASSSPSHYSYNEQFF. The whole variable domain, remainder taken from reference TRBV7-8 and TRBJ2-1, is GAGVSQSPRYKVAKRGQDVALRCDPISGHVSLFWYQQALGQGPEFLTYFQNEAQLDKSGLPSDRFFAERPEGSVSTLKIQRTQQEDSAVYLCASSSPSHYSYNEQFFGPGTRLTVL.

This clone came up a few times. This chain connects TRBV4-1 to TRBJ2-3, with 7 bases aligning to TRBD2. The CDR3 totals 17 residues. Germline trimming cut 3 bases from V and 0 bases from J; bases unmatched to any gene: 9. Germline V gene lookup returns CDR1 MGHRA and CDR2 YSYEKL. CDR3 sequence (DNA): TGCGCCAGCAGCCAGCCCCGTAGCGGGTCTAGCACAGATACGCAGTATTTT. Residues: CASSQPRSGSSTDTQYF.

The chain carries TRBV6-5 and TRBJ2-5, with no clear D. The V end was cut by 2 bases, the J end by 2 bases, with 9 bases between. Germline assignment: CDR1 MNHEY and CDR2 SVGAGI. The CDR3 sequence is 14 residues long. CDR3 region: CASSYSAVQETQYF. The CDR3 DNA follows: TGTGCCAGCAGTTACAGTGCGGTTCAAGAGACCCAGTACTTC.

The V gene is TRBV28, the J gene TRBJ2-5; TRBD1 matches 9 bases. J gave up 5 bases and V 10 bases, and 5 bases lay outside the gene matches. Germline V gene sequence: CDR1 MDHEN, CDR2 SYDVKM. The CDR3 covers 12 residues. This chain's CDR3 is CATYRGLETQYF. The CDR3 bases are TGTGCCACTTACAGGGGGCTGGAGACCCAGTACTTC.

The V gene is TRBV28, the J gene TRBJ1-1; D is uncertain. Trimming removed 4 bases from V and 2 bases from J, with 14 bases in between. Germline V lookup: CDR1 MDHEN, CDR2 SYDVKM. The CDR3 runs 15 residues. The DNA for the CDR3 is TGTGCCAGCAGTTCTGATATGAGGTTAAACACTGAAGCTTTCTTT. Its translation: CASSSDMRLNTEAFF.

The V gene is TRBV27, the J gene TRBJ2-7, with D perhaps matching TRBD1 or TRBD2 (5 bases each). V lost 6 bases to trimming and J lost 2 bases, with 14 bases between them. From germline, CDR1 is MNHEY and CDR2 SMNVEV (reference sequence). The CDR3 runs to 14 residues. The CDR3 DNA reads as TGTGCCAGCAGAGACTGGGGGACCCCCTACGAGCAGTACTTC. Translating gives CASRDWGTPYEQYF.

The genes are TRBV19 and TRBJ2-7; D is unclear. The CDR3 loop spans 15 amino acids. Trimming took 5 bases from V and 1 from J, leaving 15 bases between them. Germline V gene data show CDR1 as LNHDA and CDR2 as SQIVND (reference sequence). Here the CDR3 reads CASSAPSTGSYEQYF. CDR3 sequence (DNA): TGTGCCAGTAGTGCCCCGTCGACTGGTTCCTACGAGCAGTACTTC.

The chain uses TRBV9 and TRBJ2-3; 7 bases map to TRBD2. Germline CDR1 is SGDLS and CDR2 is YYNGEE. V was pared by 0 bases and J by 3 bases, with 10 bases of the junction left unmatched. This CDR3 comprises 17 residues. The CDR3 DNA sequence: TGTGCCAGCAGCGTAGGGCCAGCGGGAATGAGGACAGATACGCAGTATTTT. It encodes CASSVGPAGMRTDTQYF.

The V call is TRBV19, the J call TRBJ2-4, with D possibly matching TRBD1 (7 bases). Per the germline V gene, CDR1 is LNHDA and CDR2 is SQIVND (reference sequence). Trimming took off 5 bases at V and 9 bases at J, with 23 bases between the two ends. This CDR3 comprises 16 residues. CDR3 in amino acids: CASSPFSDRTTGIQYF. Here the CDR3 DNA reads TGTGCCAGTAGTCCCTTCTCGGACAGGACTACGGGCATTCAGTACTTC.

About this clone itself: The sample has other DNA sequences that encode this CDR3 too. J is TRBJ1-5 and V is TRBV10-1; no clear D gene. The germline V gene has CDR1 WNHNN and CDR2 SYGVQD (reference sequence). This CDR3 region has 13 residues. Trimming cost V 2 bases and J 4 bases, with 6 bases left between them. CDR3 in amino acids: CASSENINQPQHF. In DNA form, the CDR3 reads TGCGCCAGCAGTGAGAATATTAATCAGCCCCAGCATTTT.

This clone occurred once. The CDR3 DNA sequence: TGTGCCAGCAGCTCATGGACAGGGGGTTTGGAGACCCAGTACTTC. Translating gives CASSSWTGGLETQYF. The gene calls are TRBV7-9 and TRBJ2-5; 10 bases are a match to TRBD1. Trimming removed 4 bases from V and 5 bases from J; junction bases left unmatched: 7. The length of the CDR3 is 15 residues. Per the germline V gene, CDR1 is SEHNR and CDR2 is FQNEAQ (reference sequence).

The gene calls are TRBV10-3 and TRBJ1-1; weak D call: TRBD1 (6 bases). The CDR3 sequence is 14 residues long. V lost 3 bases, J lost 1 base, and 9 bases lay in between. From germline, CDR1 is ENHRY and CDR2 SYGVKD. CDR3 amino acids: CAISEEQGNTEAFF. CDR3 DNA sequence: TGTGCCATCAGTGAAGAACAGGGGAACACTGAAGCTTTCTTT.

As for this clone: Distinct nucleotide sequences in the sample also encode this CDR3. The chain couples TRBV9 to TRBJ2-1; 9 bases align to TRBD2. The length of the CDR3 is 15 residues. Germline V gene sequence: CDR1 SGDLS, CDR2 YYNGEE. V lost 1 base and J lost 4; bases outside the gene matches: 3. The DNA for the CDR3 is TGTGCCAGCAGCGTACGTCTAGCGGGGTACAATGAGCAGTTCTTC. Its translation is CASSVRLAGYNEQFF.

This rearrangement joins TRBV4-2 to TRBJ2-7; D remains ambiguous. The CDR3 has 12 residues. The V end lost 4 bases, the J end lost 3 bases, and 7 bases lay between the germline ends. Germline V lookup: CDR1 LGHNA, CDR2 YNFKEQ. The CDR3 DNA is TGTGCCAGCAGCCGCTCCGACTACGAGCAGTACTTC. Amino acid sequence: CASSRSDYEQYF.